The subject of this entry is one TCR beta chain. No antigen is known for it. Only in-frame clones appear in the TCRdb table, and some are missing; sequencing was by immunoSEQ multiplex PCR. The data hold around 110,000 clones, with 70% to 90% observed a single time. CDR3 length: 12 residues. Germline V gene sequence: CDR1 GTSNPN, CDR2 SVGIG (reference sequence). Trimming shortened V by 5 bases and J by 5 bases, and 12 bases separated the two germline ends. The sample comes from a study of T cell responses to AZD1222 COVID-19 vaccine. General observations from the study: None of the repertoires were sampled until the peak T cell response had passed.

The chain has TRBV30 and TRBJ1-1; D may be TRBD1 (6 bases). The sequence came from an adult in good health. The sample consisted of peripheral blood, taken on day 0 of AZD1222 vaccination. Here the CDR3 DNA reads TGTGCCTGGTCCCGGGGGCAGACTGAAGCTTTCTTT. Protein: CAWSRGQTEAFF. Together with reference TRBV30 and TRBJ1-1, the CDR3 gives the full variable domain: SQTIHQWPATLVQPVGSPLSLECTVEGTSNPNLYWYRQAAGRGLQLLFYSVGIGQISSEVPQNLSASRPQDRQFILSSKKLLLSDSGFYLCAWSRGQTEAFFGQGTRLTVV.